One sample yielded the 20 T cell receptor beta chains listed below, sequenced in a study of response to subunit inactivated influenza vaccine. TCRdb reprocessed the RT-PCR reads via MiXCR and lists one record per CDR3 protein. The sample has about 540,000 distinct CDR3 sequences, under 25% seen once. This sample was shared with a second study, whose subject was T cells expressing NK-cell markers. From that second work: Production of TCR beta cDNA relied on 5'RACE template switching with UMIs.

The starting material was CD4+ T cells sorted from PBMCs, obtained roughly 12 days after vaccination. All receptors derive from a man aged 50 to 59 who received an inactivated influenza vaccine.

V and J are TRBV6-5 and TRBJ1-6; 7 bases map to TRBD1. This CDR3 region has 12 residues. Trimming at V came to 0 bases and at J to 16 bases, leaving 3 bases not matched to a gene. The germline V gene has CDR1 MNHEY and CDR2 SVGAGI. The CDR3 spells CASSYSKQGLHF. For the CDR3, the DNA is TGTGCCAGCAGTTACTCGAAACAGGGGCTCCACTTT.

This clonotype was counted a single time. The chain uses TRBV12-3 or TRBV12-4 and TRBJ1-6; 9 bases agree with TRBD1. This CDR3 comprises 15 residues. Losses at the gene ends were 6 bases for V and 6 bases for J; bases not matched to a gene: 6. This CDR3 is CASRTETGGNSPLHF. The CDR3, as DNA: TGTGCCAGCAGAACCGAGACAGGGGGTAATTCACCCCTCCACTTT.

This clonotype has a handful of counts. The chain recombines TRBV7-6 with TRBJ2-7, with D possibly TRBD1 on 6 matching bases. The CDR3 length is 14 residues. V was trimmed by 2 bases and J by 5 bases, leaving 13 bases between them. CDR1 is SGHVS and CDR2 is FNYEAQ in the germline V gene. The CDR3 protein is CASSLSRGLDEQYF. The CDR3 bases are TGTGCCAGCAGCTTATCCAGGGGCCTCGACGAGCAGTACTTC.

This clonotype has only a few counts. Germline and junction disagree at one end, which may indicate a read error. The chain links TRBV28 to TRBJ1-2, with D possibly TRBD1 on 5 matching bases. Germline V gene data show CDR1 as MDHEN and CDR2 as SYDVKM. The CDR3 length is 11 residues. The CDR3 protein is CASSLGDGQVF. The CDR3 nucleotides are TGTGCCAGCAGTCTAGGGGACGGCCAAGTCTTC.

This clonotype was counted between two and nine times. This chain joins TRBV20-1 and TRBJ2-3; D tentatively reads TRBD1 or TRBD2 (5 bases each). This CDR3 spans 14 amino acids. Germline V gene data show CDR1 as DFQATT and CDR2 as SNEGSKA (reference sequence). The ends were cut back, 6 bases at V and 1 base at J, with 14 bases in the middle. CDR3 bases: TGCAGTGCCAAAGTTGGGGGACGCACAGATACGCAGTATTTT. Encoded protein: CSAKVGGRTDTQYF.

The chain uses TRBV20-1 and TRBJ2-2; 8 nucleotides align to TRBD2. CDR1 is DFQATT and CDR2 is SNEGSKA in the germline V gene (reference sequence). The CDR3 consists of 12 residues. J lost 6 bases, V lost 7 bases, and 4 bases had no gene match. CDR3 residues: CSGTGGPGELFF. The DNA of the CDR3 is TGCAGTGGAACGGGGGGGCCCGGGGAGCTGTTTTTT.

The chain employs TRBV7-2 and TRBJ2-7; 9 bases align to TRBD2. V lost 1 base and J lost 7; bases outside the gene matches: 8. Germline values: CDR1 SGHTA, CDR2 FQGNSA. The CDR3 runs 15 residues. The CDR3 region is CASSLVTSGGVEQYF. The CDR3 DNA sequence: TGTGCCAGCAGCTTAGTGACTAGCGGAGGGGTGGAGCAGTACTTC.

This rearrangement joins TRBV25-1 to TRBJ1-3; TRBD1 is a possible D gene (6 bases). Trimming stripped 6 bases from V and 4 bases from J, with 19 bases between. Germline V gives CDR1 MGHDK, CDR2 SYGVNS. The CDR3 runs to 16 residues. The CDR3 loop is CASRGPGAFTGNTIYF. The CDR3 DNA reads as TGTGCCAGCAGGGGTCCGGGGGCTTTTACCGGAAACACCATATATTTT.

This clonotype was seen a handful of times. The J gene is TRBJ2-7, the V gene TRBV2; D is possibly TRBD1 (6 bases). V was trimmed by 1 base and J by 13 bases, leaving 20 bases between them. The CDR3 consists of 14 residues. Per germline, CDR1 SNHLY and CDR2 FYNNEI. The CDR3 spells CASSEDRVLRRDYF. The CDR3 bases are TGTGCCAGCAGTGAAGACAGGGTGCTTCGAAGAGATTACTTC. Full variable domain (missing parts from reference TRBV2 and TRBJ2-7): EPEVTQTPSHQVTQMGQEVILRCVPISNHLYFYWYRQILGQKVEFLVSFYNNEISEKSEIFDDQFSVERPDGSNFTLKIRSTKLEDSAMYFCASSEDRVLRRDYFGPGTRLTVT.

This clonotype was counted at least ten times. This chain joins TRBV14 and TRBJ2-5, with D perhaps given as TRBD1 or TRBD2 (5 bases each). Germline V gene data show CDR1 as SGHDN and CDR2 as FVKESK. The CDR3 totals 15 residues. Trimming took off 3 bases at V and 2 bases at J, with 13 bases between the two ends. The CDR3 region is CASSQRGQIQETQYF. CDR3 in DNA: TGTGCCAGCAGCCAGAGGGGTCAGATACAAGAGACCCAGTACTTC.

This chain connects TRBV11-2 to TRBJ2-5; D perhaps matches TRBD2 (5 bases). The V gene lost 5 bases and the J gene lost 2 bases, with 15 bases spanning the gap. From germline, CDR1 is SGHAT and CDR2 FQNNGV. The length of the CDR3 is 15 residues. The CDR3 DNA reads as TGTGCCAGCAGCAAATTTTCCGGGGTACAAGAGACCCAGTACTTC. Its translation is CASSKFSGVQETQYF.

The chain employs TRBV12-3 or TRBV12-4 and TRBJ2-1, with 8 bases identical to TRBD2. The CDR3 is 15 residues long. V was pared by 5 bases and J by 5 bases, with 8 bases of the junction left unmatched. CDR3 region: CASSHSGAVDNEQFF. The CDR3 DNA sequence: TGTGCCAGCAGTCATAGCGGGGCGGTTGACAATGAGCAGTTCTTC.

The V gene is TRBV27, the J gene TRBJ1-1; tentatively, D is TRBD1 (6 bases). Germline values: CDR1 MNHEY, CDR2 SMNVEV (reference sequence). The CDR3 is 14 amino acids. Between the trimmed V and J ends, which lost 3 bases and 5 bases, there was a span of 13 bases. CDR3 nucleotides: TGTGCCAGCAGTTTCAGGGACCAGGGGACTGAAGCTTTCTTT. Protein product: CASSFRDQGTEAFF.

This clonotype has a handful of counts. CDR3 amino acids: CASSSSGIIYEQYF. Written as DNA, the CDR3 is TGTGCCAGCAGCAGCTCGGGAATTATCTACGAGCAGTACTTC. This rearrangement joins TRBV12-3 or TRBV12-4 to TRBJ2-7; possibly TRBD2 for D (5 bases). V lost 6 bases, J lost 3 bases, and 15 bases lay in between. The CDR3 has 14 residues.

In this sample, this clonotype turned up many times. The chain carries TRBV7-2 and TRBJ2-7; D perhaps matches TRBD1 (5 bases). CDR1 SGHTA and CDR2 FQGNSA come from the germline V gene. V was shortened by 3 bases and J by 3 bases, with 12 bases between the two germline ends. This CDR3 contains 14 residues. The CDR3 sequence is CASSLDIFSYEQYF. Written as DNA, the CDR3 is TGTGCCAGCAGCTTGGACATATTCAGCTACGAGCAGTACTTC.

Comments on this clonotype: At one end, the junction sequence differs from germline, possibly due to a read error. The gene calls are TRBV4-2 and TRBJ2-1; either TRBD1 or TRBD2 may fit D (6 bases each). The CDR3 spans 14 residues. The germline V gene has CDR1 LGHNA and CDR2 YNFKEQ. The CDR3 here is CAGSPGERDNEQFF. The CDR3 DNA reads as TGTGCCGGCAGCCCAGGGGAGCGGGACAATGAGCAGTTCTTC.

The CDR3 sequence: CASSPSGGLEQYF. CDR3 coding DNA: TGTGCCAGCAGTCCGAGCGGGGGGCTCGAGCAGTACTTC. The genes are TRBV12-3 or TRBV12-4 and TRBJ2-7; 9 nucleotides line up with TRBD2. The CDR3 runs 13 residues. V lost 5 bases to trimming and J lost 6 bases; unmatched junction nucleotides: 5.

Worth noting for this clonotype: A much larger clone lies one base from this, so it may be a read error. The chain couples TRBV5-6 to TRBJ2-7, with D perhaps matching TRBD1 (6 bases). This CDR3 has 13 amino acids. Germline CDR1 and CDR2: SGHDT and YYEEEE. The DNA of the CDR3 is TGTGCCAGCAGCTGGGACATCTCCTACGAGCTGTACTTC. Translating gives CASSWDISYELYF.

This clonotype was picked up a small number of times. The V gene is TRBV14, the J gene TRBJ2-7; 7 nucleotides agree with TRBD1. J gave up 5 bases and V 4 bases, and 17 bases lay outside the gene matches. This CDR3 is built from 17 residues. Per germline, CDR1 SGHDN and CDR2 FVKESK. The CDR3 loop is CASSPPIGDRGYDEQYF. CDR3 nucleotides: TGTGCCAGCAGCCCCCCGATAGGGGACAGAGGTTACGACGAGCAGTACTTC.

This clonotype was seen many times. This chain links TRBV15 with TRBJ2-7; 8 nucleotides agree with TRBD2. The J segment lost 3 bases and the V segment lost 1 base, leaving 2 bases of the junction unmatched. The CDR3 contains 14 residues. CDR1 and CDR2 (germline): LNHNV, YYDKDF (reference sequence). CDR3 coding DNA: TGTGCCACCAGCAGAGCGGGAGGGCTCTACGAGCAGTACTTC. Translated: CATSRAGGLYEQYF. Complete variable domain (other parts from reference TRBV15 and TRBJ2-7): DAMVIQNPRYQVTQFGKPVTLSCSQTLNHNVMYWYQQKSSQAPKLLFHYYDKDFNNEADTPDNFQSRRPNTSFCFLDIRSPGLGDTAMYLCATSRAGGLYEQYFGPGTRLTVT.